A single sample gave rise to the 5 T cell receptor beta chains below, sequenced in a study of T cell responses to AZD1222 COVID-19 vaccine. Libraries were prepared by immunoSEQ multiplex PCR; TCRdb keeps only in-frame clonotypes and omits some of them. Here the sample spans approximately 130,000 clones, 85% to 95% being singletons. Sample: peripheral blood, taken on day 0 of AZD1222 vaccination. The origin of the receptors is an adult in good health.

V and J are TRBV7-9 and TRBJ2-7, with D possibly being TRBD1 (5 bases). Between the trimmed V and J ends, which lost 1 base and 5 bases, there was a span of 15 bases. The CDR3 extends over 15 amino acids. The germline CDR1 and CDR2 sequences are SEHNR and FQNEAQ (reference sequence). The CDR3 coding sequence is TGTGCCAGCAGCTTAGAGAAGGGGCCCGCGAACGAGCAGTACTTC. Translation: CASSLEKGPANEQYF.

CDR3 sequence (DNA): TGTGCCAGCAGCCCACGGGGCATCTACGAGCAGTACTTC. Protein: CASSPRGIYEQYF. The rearrangement links TRBV4-2 to TRBJ2-7, with D perhaps assigned TRBD1 or TRBD2 (5 bases each). This CDR3 region has 13 residues. Germline V gene data show CDR1 as LGHNA and CDR2 as YNFKEQ. The ends were cut back, 4 bases at V and 3 bases at J, with 10 bases in the middle.

V usage is TRBV6-5 and J usage is TRBJ2-1; a possible D gene is TRBD2 (6 bases). Trimming took off 6 bases at V and 6 bases at J, with 12 bases between the two ends. The CDR3 runs to 13 residues. Germline V gene lookup returns CDR1 MNHEY and CDR2 SVGAGI. CDR3 protein: CASRMGLFNEQFF. CDR3 DNA: TGTGCCAGCAGAATGGGACTCTTCAATGAGCAGTTCTTC.

V usage is TRBV20-1 and J usage is TRBJ1-1, with unresolved D. CDR3 length: 10 residues. V dropped 4 bases and J dropped 6 bases, with 6 bases sitting between them. Germline V gives CDR1 DFQATT, CDR2 SNEGSKA (reference sequence). In DNA form, the CDR3 reads TGCAGTGCTACTGAGGCTGAAGCTTTCTTT. Translating it yields CSATEAEAFF.

V and J are TRBV7-9 and TRBJ1-2; D is ambiguous. Germline CDR1 and CDR2: SEHNR and FQNEAQ (reference sequence). Between the trimmed V and J ends, which lost 0 bases and 3 bases, there was a span of 11 bases. The CDR3 has 15 residues. CDR3 in DNA: TGTGCCAGCAGCTTAGCCGGCAGAGACTACTATGGCTACACCTTC. This translates into CASSLAGRDYYGYTF.